This entry concerns a single T cell receptor (beta chain). The antigen is not known. This specimen comes from a study of T cells in localized non-small cell lung cancer. Study observations and caveats: Only one tumor region went through sequencing, so heterogeneity may still be there. For the top 100 tumor clones, a median roughly 55 also appeared in adjacent lung.

V was shortened by 0 bases and J by 6 bases, with 9 bases between the two germline ends. Looked up from germline, CDR1 is SGHRS and CDR2 is YFSETQ. This CDR3 is 13 amino acids long. Method: immunoSEQ multiplex PCR; TCRdb's copy keeps in-frame clones and lacks some. This sample has approximately 100,000 clones, with under 95% found just once. This sequence joins TRBV5-1 and TRBJ1-2; D not resolved. The clonotype comes from a woman aged 35-75 years with stage II squamous cell lung carcinoma. The material sequenced was PBMCs, taken before any cancer treatment. The DNA of the CDR3 is TGCGCCAGCAGCTTGGTTCCGGAGGATGGCTACACCTTC. This codes for CASSLVPEDGYTF.